This T cell receptor (beta chain) originates from a study of CD8 T cells in ankylosing spondylitis. Study-wide results and limits: Past studies reported some motif variants in reactive arthritis synovial fluid and blood. Within matched ankylosing spondylitis synovial fluid, disease-linked clones were reportedly significantly enriched. A motif in TCR beta, a set of roughly 8 highly homologous variants, appeared characteristic of ankylosing spondylitis blood.

With 4 bases removed from V and 3 bases from J, the gap between germline ends came to 10 bases. Germline V gene data show CDR1 as SGHRS and CDR2 as YFSETQ. The CDR3 runs 13 residues. It was by quantitative 5'-RACE with molecular barcodes that TCR beta libraries were made. TCRdb ran MiXCR on the 5' RACE reads and lists one entry per CDR3 protein. The sample yields fewer than 550,000 distinct CDR3 sequences, approximately 5% seen once. In its sample, this clonotype was seen many times. The antigen remains unidentified. The chain carries TRBV5-1 and TRBJ1-1; D not certain. The sequence was collected from a male donor with ankylosing spondylitis. Sequencing used blood, either unsorted or a sorted T cell fraction (not recorded which). CDR3 coding DNA: TGCGCCAGCAGCATGAAGGGAGACACTGAAGCTTTCTTT. Translated: CASSMKGDTEAFF.